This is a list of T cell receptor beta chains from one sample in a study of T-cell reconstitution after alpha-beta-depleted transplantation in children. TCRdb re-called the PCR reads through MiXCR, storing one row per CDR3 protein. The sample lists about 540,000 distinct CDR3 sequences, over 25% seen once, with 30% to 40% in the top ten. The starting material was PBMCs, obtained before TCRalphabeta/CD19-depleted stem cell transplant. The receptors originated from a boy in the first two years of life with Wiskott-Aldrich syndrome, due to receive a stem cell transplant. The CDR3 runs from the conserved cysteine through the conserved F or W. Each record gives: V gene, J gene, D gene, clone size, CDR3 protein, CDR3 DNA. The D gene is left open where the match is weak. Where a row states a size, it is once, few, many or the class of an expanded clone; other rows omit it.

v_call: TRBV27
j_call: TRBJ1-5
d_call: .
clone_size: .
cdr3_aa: CASSLESGRGQPQHF
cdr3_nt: TGTGCCAGCAGTTTAGAGTCCGGGAGAGGTCAGCCCCAGCATTTT

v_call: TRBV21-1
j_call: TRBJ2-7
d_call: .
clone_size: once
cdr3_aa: CASSNVRETYEQYF
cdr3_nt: TGTGCCAGCAGCAACGTCCGGGAAACCTACGAGCAGTACTTC

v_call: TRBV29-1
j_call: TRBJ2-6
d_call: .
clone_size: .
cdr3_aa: CSVEDQGNGANVLTF
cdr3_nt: TGCAGCGTTGAAGATCAAGGGAATGGGGCCAACGTCCTGACTTTC

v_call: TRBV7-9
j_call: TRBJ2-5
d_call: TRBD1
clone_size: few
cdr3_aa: CASSLAPRDSRQETQYF
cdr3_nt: TGTGCCAGCAGCTTAGCGCCGAGGGACAGTCGTCAAGAGACCCAGTACTTC

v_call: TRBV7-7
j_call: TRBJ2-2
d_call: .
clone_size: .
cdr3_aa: CASSLGQRGGELFF
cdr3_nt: TGTGCCAGCAGCTTAGGACAAAGAGGCGGGGAGCTGTTTTTT

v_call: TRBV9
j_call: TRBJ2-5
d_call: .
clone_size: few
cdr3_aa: CASSPAPVARETQYF
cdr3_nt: TGTGCCAGCAGCCCCGCCCCTGTAGCCCGAGAGACCCAGTACTTC

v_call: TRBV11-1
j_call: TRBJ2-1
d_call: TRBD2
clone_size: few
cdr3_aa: CASSLTSSGSFRNYNEQFF
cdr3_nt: TGTGCCAGCAGCTTAACGTCTAGCGGGAGCTTCAGAAACTACAATGAGCAGTTCTTC

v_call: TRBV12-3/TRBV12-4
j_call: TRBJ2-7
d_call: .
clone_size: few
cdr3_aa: CASSLSTGLSSEQYF
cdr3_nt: TGTGCCAGCAGCCTCTCGACAGGATTATCTAGTGAGCAGTACTTC

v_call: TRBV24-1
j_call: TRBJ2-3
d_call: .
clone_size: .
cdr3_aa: CATSDSGEWNTDTQYF
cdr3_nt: TGTGCCACCAGTGATTCTGGGGAGTGGAACACAGATACGCAGTATTTT

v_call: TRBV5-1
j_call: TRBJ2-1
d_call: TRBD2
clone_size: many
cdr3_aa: CASSQTSGSYNEQFF
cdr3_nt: TGTGCCAGCAGCCAGACTAGCGGCAGTTACAATGAGCAGTTCTTC

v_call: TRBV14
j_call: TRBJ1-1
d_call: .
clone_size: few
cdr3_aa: CASSQWGLTGYTEAFF
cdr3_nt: TGTGCCAGCAGCCAATGGGGGTTGACGGGGTACACTGAAGCTTTCTTT

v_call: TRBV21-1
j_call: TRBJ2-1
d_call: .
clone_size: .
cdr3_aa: CASSNVLGGRINNEQFF
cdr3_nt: TGTGCCAGCAGCAATGTCCTTGGCGGGAGGATAAACAATGAGCAGTTCTTC

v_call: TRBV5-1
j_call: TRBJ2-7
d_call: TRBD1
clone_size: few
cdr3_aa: CASSDLQGAGEQYF
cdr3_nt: TGCGCCAGCAGCGACCTTCAGGGGGCGGGCGAGCAGTACTTC

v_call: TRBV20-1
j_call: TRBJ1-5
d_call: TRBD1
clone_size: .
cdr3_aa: CSAHKGAGQPQHF
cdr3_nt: TGCAGTGCGCATAAGGGGGCGGGTCAGCCCCAGCATTTT

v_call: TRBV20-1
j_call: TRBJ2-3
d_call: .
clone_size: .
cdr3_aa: CSAIDGRSTDTQYF
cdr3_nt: TGCAGTGCTATAGACGGGAGAAGCACAGATACGCAGTATTTT

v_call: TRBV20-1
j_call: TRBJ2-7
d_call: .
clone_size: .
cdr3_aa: CSARINPGVSYEQYF
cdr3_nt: TGCAGTGCTAGAATTAACCCAGGGGTCTCCTACGAGCAGTACTTC

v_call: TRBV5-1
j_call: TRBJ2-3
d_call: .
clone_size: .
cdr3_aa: CASSPSGTPDTQYF
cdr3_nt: TGCGCCAGCAGCCCTTCCGGGACCCCAGATACGCAGTATTTT

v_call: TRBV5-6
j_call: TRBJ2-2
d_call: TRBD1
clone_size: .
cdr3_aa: CASSLPGTGAGELFF
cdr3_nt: TGTGCCAGCAGCCTCCCCGGGACAGGTGCCGGGGAGCTGTTTTTT

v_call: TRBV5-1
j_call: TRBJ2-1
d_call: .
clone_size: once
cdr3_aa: CASSLEPQDNEQFF
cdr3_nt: TGCGCCAGCAGCTTGGAACCACAGGACAATGAGCAGTTCTTC

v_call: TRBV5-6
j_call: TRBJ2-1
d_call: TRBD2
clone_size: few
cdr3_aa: CASSFRTSGRAHEQFF
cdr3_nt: TGTGCCAGCAGCTTCCGGACTAGCGGGAGGGCCCATGAGCAGTTCTTC

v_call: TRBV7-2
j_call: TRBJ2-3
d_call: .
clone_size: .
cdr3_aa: CASSFSLVSTDTQYF
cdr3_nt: TGTGCCAGCAGCTTTTCCCTGGTTAGCACAGATACGCAGTATTTT

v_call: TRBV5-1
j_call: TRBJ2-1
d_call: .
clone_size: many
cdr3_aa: CASSLTGGSYNEQFF
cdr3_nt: TGTGCCAGCAGCCTAACCGGTGGCTCCTACAATGAGCAGTTCTTC

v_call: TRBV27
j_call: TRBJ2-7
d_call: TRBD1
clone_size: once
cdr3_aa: CASSWPGQGPYEQYF
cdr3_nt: TGTGCCAGCAGTTGGCCGGGACAGGGACCCTACGAGCAGTACTTC

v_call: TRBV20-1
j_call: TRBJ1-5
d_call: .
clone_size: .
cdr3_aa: CSAREGNAWGQPQHF
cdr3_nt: TGCAGTGCTAGAGAGGGGAATGCTTGGGGTCAGCCCCAGCATTTT

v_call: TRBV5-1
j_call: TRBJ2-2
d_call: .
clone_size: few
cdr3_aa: CASSLSSVREKLFF
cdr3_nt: TGCGCCAGCAGCTTGTCGTCGGTGCGCGAGAAGCTGTTTTTT

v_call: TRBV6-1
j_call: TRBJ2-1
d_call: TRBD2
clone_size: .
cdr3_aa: CASSALTSGIYNEQFF
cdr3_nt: TGTGCCAGCAGTGCACTAACTAGCGGGATCTACAATGAGCAGTTCTTC